The 11 T cell receptor beta chains in this list originate from one sample, sequenced in a study of cytotoxic CD8 clonotypes in ibrutinib-treated CLL (dated by TCRdb to the early 2020s). The receptor library was made with the immunoSEQ multiplex PCR assay. TCRdb provides this immuneACCESS table in a form limited to in-frame rearrangements. Some clones are lacking; in checked studies, under half of them reflect an unresolved V gene, and why the rest are absent is not known. The sample has about 17,000 clones on record, 75% to 85% of them singletons. The leading ten clones occupy about a sixth of the sample. The source material was PBMCs, sampled before ibrutinib treatment. All receptors derive from a human donor with chronic lymphocytic leukemia.

V is TRBV2 and J is TRBJ2-1; TRBD2 is a possible D gene (6 bases). Germline CDR1 and CDR2: SNHLY and FYNNEI. The V end lost 7 bases, the J end lost 8 bases, and 15 bases lay between the germline ends. The CDR3 totals 13 residues. In DNA form, the CDR3 reads TGTGCCAGCACTACCCGGGAGAGTCATGAGCAGTTCTTC. It codes for CASTTRESHEQFF.

J is TRBJ2-2 and V is TRBV7-9; TRBD2 matches 7 bases. The CDR3 runs 16 residues. Germline-derived CDR1 and CDR2 are SEHNR and FQNEAQ (reference sequence). V was pared by 1 base and J by 3 bases, with 5 bases of the junction left unmatched. The CDR3 DNA sequence: TGTGCCAGCAGCTTAGGGGAGGGGTCGGACACCGGGGAGCTGTTTTTT. This sequence encodes CASSLGEGSDTGELFF.

V gene TRBV6-5 combines with J gene TRBJ2-7; TRBD2 matches 8 bases. Trimming removed 3 bases from V and 2 bases from J; junction bases left unmatched: 9. This CDR3 region has 16 residues. The germline V gene encodes CDR1 MNHEY and CDR2 SVGAGI. The CDR3 is CASSYSGIWNPYEQYF. The CDR3 DNA is TGTGCCAGCAGTTATAGCGGGATCTGGAATCCCTACGAGCAGTACTTC.

The chain joins TRBV29-1 to TRBJ2-5, with D possibly being TRBD1 or TRBD2 (6 bases each). This CDR3 contains 16 residues. Germline loops: CDR1 SQVTM, CDR2 ANQGSEA. V shed 2 bases and J shed 3 bases, with 19 bases lying between them. The CDR3 DNA follows: TGCAGCGTTGAAAGGCCGGAGGGGGGCCTCGAAGAGACCCAGTACTTC. Translating gives CSVERPEGGLEETQYF. Full variable domain (remainder filled in from reference TRBV29-1 and TRBJ2-5): SAVISQKPSRDICQRGTSLTIQCQVDSQVTMMFWYRQQPGQSLTLIATANQGSEATYESGFVIDKFPISRPNLTFSTLTVSNMSPEDSSIYLCSVERPEGGLEETQYFGPGTRLLVL.

This CDR3 reads CASSWDRGREAFF. Here the CDR3 DNA reads TGTGCCAGCAGCTGGGACAGGGGGCGTGAAGCTTTCTTT. The rearrangement joins TRBV5-4 to TRBJ1-1; 12 bases align to TRBD1. Trimming removed 3 bases from V and 7 bases from J; junction bases left unmatched: 1. The germline V gene has CDR1 SGHNT and CDR2 YYREEE (reference sequence). This CDR3 comprises 13 residues.

The chain is built from TRBV5-3 and TRBJ2-2; D remains ambiguous. TRBV5-3 falls under the ORF class, with uncertain function. Trimming left V 1 base short and J 2 bases short, with 9 bases between. The CDR3 sequence is 15 residues long. CDR3 coding DNA: TGTGCCAGAAGCTTGTCGGGTAAAAACACCGGGGAGCTGTTTTTT. It encodes CARSLSGKNTGELFF.

The J gene is TRBJ2-3, the V gene TRBV29-1; D is undetermined. From germline, CDR1 is SQVTM and CDR2 ANQGSEA. V lost 6 bases, J lost 3 bases, and 4 bases lay in between. The CDR3 runs to 10 residues. CDR3 residues: CSVGTDTQYF. DNA of the CDR3: TGCAGCGTGGGGACAGATACGCAGTATTTT.

The V gene is TRBV21-1, the J gene TRBJ2-4; the tabulated D call, TRBD2, remains unverified against the DNA. TRBV21-1 is a pseudogene. The CDR3 loop spans 16 amino acids. The CDR3 region has the DNA TGTGCCAGCAGCTACCGACTAGCGGGAGGGCGGAACATTCAGTACTTC. Amino acids: CASSYRLAGGRNIQYF.

The rearrangement links TRBV5-4 to TRBJ1-5; D gene uncertain. Germline V CDR1 and CDR2: SGHNT, YYREEE (reference sequence). The ends were cut back, 3 bases at V and 3 bases at J, with 7 bases in the middle. This CDR3 is 13 amino acids long. CDR3 loop: CASSSDNNQPQHF. CDR3 nucleotides: TGTGCCAGCAGCTCCGACAACAATCAGCCCCAGCATTTT.

V usage is TRBV28 and J usage is TRBJ2-7; D might be TRBD2 (6 bases). V was cut by 6 bases and J by 2 bases, with 14 bases left in between. CDR1 and CDR2 (germline): MDHEN, SYDVKM. This CDR3 comprises 14 residues. CDR3 nucleotide sequence: TGTGCCAGCAGCTCCGGAGGGATCACCTACGAGCAGTACTTC. It specifies CASSSGGITYEQYF.

This clone has just one count. The chain recombines TRBV11-3 with TRBJ2-3; 11 bases match TRBD2. The CDR3 spans 16 residues. CDR1 is SGHNT and CDR2 is YENEEA in the germline V gene. Trimming at V came to 1 base and at J to 0 bases, leaving 0 bases not matched to a gene. CDR3 sequence reads: CASSLGTSGSTDTQYF. CDR3 nucleotides: TGTGCCAGCAGCTTAGGGACTAGCGGGAGCACAGATACGCAGTATTTT.